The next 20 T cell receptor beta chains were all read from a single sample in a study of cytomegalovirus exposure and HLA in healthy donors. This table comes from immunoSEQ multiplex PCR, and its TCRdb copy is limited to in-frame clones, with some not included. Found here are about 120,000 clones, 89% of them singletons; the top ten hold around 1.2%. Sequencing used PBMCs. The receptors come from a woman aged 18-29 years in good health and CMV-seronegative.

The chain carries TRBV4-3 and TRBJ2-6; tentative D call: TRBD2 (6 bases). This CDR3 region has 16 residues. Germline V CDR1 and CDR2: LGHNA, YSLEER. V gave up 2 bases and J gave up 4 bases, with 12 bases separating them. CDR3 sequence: CASSQSEGRGANVLTF. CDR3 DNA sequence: TGCGCCAGCAGCCAAAGCGAAGGGAGGGGGGCCAACGTCCTGACTTTC.

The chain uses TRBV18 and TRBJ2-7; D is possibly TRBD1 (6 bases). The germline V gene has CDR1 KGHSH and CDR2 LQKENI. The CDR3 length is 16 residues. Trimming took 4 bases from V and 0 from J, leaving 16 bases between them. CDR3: CASSRQPDSSSYEQYF. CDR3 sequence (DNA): TGTGCCAGCTCACGACAACCGGACAGCTCCTCCTACGAGCAGTACTTC.

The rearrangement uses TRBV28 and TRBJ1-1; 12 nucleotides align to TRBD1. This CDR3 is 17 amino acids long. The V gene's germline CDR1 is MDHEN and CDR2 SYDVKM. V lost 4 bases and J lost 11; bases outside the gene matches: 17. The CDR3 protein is CASSSPSSGTGGAGAFF. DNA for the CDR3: TGTGCCAGCAGTTCCCCGTCTTCCGGGACAGGGGGCGCCGGGGCTTTCTTT.

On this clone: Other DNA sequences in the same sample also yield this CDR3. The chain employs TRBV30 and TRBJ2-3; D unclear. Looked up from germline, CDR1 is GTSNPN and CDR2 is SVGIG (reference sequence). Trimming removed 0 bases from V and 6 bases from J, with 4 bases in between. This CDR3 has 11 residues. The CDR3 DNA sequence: TGTGCCTGGAGTGTACTTGATACGCAGTATTTT. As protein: CAWSVLDTQYF.

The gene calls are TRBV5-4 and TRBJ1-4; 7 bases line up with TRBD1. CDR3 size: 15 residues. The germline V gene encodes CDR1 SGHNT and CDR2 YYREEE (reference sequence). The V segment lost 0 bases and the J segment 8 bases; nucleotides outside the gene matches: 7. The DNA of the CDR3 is TGTGCCAGCAGCTTGGGAACAGGGGCGGGAGAAAAACTGTTTTTT. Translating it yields CASSLGTGAGEKLFF.

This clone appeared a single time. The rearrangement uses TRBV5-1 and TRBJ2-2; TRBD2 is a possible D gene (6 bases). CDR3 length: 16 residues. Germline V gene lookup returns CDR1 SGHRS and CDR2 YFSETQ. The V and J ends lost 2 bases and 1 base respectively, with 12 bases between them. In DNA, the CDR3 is TGCGCCAGCAGCTTAACCCTTAGCGGGAACACCGGGGAGCTGTTTTTT. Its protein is CASSLTLSGNTGELFF.

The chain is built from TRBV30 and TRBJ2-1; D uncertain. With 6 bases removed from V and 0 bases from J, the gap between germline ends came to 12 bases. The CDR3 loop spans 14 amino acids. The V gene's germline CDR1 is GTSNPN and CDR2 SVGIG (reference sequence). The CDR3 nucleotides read TGTGCCTGCACAAACAGTTTCTCCTACAATGAGCAGTTCTTC. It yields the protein CACTNSFSYNEQFF.

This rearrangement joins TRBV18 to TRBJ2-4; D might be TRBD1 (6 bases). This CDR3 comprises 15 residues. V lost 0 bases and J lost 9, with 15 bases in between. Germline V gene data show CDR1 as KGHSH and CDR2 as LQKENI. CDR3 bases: TGTGCCAGCTCACCACCGTCGGGACATCAGTCCATTCAGTACTTC. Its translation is CASSPPSGHQSIQYF.

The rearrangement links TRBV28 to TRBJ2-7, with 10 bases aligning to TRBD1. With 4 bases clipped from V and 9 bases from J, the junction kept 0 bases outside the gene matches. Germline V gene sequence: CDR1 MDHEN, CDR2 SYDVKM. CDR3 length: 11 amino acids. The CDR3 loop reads CASSWDRGQYF. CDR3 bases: TGTGCCAGCAGTTGGGACAGGGGGCAGTACTTC. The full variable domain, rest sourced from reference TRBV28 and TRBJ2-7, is DVKVTQSSRYLVKRTGEKVFLECVQDMDHENMFWYRQDPGLGLRLIYFSYDVKMKEKGDIPEGYSVSREKKERFSLILESASTNQTSMYLCASSWDRGQYFGPGTRLTVT.

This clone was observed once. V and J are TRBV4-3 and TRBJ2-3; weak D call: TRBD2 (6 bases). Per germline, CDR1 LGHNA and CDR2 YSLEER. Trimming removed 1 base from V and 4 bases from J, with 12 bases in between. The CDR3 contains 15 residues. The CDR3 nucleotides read TGCGCCAGCAGCCAAGCGACGGGAGTCCCAGATACGCAGTATTTT. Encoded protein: CASSQATGVPDTQYF.

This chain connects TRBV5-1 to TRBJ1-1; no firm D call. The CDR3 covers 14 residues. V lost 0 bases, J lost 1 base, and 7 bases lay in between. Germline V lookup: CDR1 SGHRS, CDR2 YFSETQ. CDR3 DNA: TGCGCCAGCAGCTTGGAGTCGGGGAACACTGAAGCTTTCTTT. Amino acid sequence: CASSLESGNTEAFF.

CDR3 bases: TGTGCCAGCAGTTTGGTAGGACAGGGGACTCCTGGCTACACCTTC. As protein: CASSLVGQGTPGYTF. V is TRBV27 and J is TRBJ1-2, with TRBD1 matching over 9 bases. Germline V gene data show CDR1 as MNHEY and CDR2 as SMNVEV (reference sequence). This CDR3 comprises 15 residues. With 3 bases clipped from V and 7 bases from J, the junction kept 9 bases outside the gene matches.

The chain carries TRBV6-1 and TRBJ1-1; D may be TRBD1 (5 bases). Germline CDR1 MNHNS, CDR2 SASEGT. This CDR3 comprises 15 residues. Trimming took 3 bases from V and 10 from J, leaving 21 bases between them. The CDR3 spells CASSENHQVQGGAFF. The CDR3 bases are TGTGCCAGCAGTGAGAACCATCAGGTGCAGGGTGGAGCTTTCTTT.

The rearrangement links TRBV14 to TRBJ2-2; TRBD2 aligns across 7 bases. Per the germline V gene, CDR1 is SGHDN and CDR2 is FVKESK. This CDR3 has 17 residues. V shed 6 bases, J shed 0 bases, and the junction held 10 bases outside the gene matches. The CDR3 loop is CASSPLSGGTNTGELFF. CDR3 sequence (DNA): TGTGCCAGCAGTCCTTTGTCCGGGGGGACGAACACCGGGGAGCTGTTTTTT.

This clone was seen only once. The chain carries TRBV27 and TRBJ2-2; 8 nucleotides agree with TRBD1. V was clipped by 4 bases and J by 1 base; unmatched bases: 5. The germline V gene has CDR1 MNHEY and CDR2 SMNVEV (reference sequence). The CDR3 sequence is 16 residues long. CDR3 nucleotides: TGTGCCAGCAGTTCTTCCGGGACAGGGAACACCGGGGAGCTGTTTTTT. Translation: CASSSSGTGNTGELFF.

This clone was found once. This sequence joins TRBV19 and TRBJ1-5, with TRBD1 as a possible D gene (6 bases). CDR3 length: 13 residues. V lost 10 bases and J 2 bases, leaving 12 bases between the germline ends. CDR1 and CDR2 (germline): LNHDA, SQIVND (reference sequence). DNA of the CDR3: TGTGCCACTCAGGGGAACGGCAATCAGCCCCAGCATTTT. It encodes CATQGNGNQPQHF.

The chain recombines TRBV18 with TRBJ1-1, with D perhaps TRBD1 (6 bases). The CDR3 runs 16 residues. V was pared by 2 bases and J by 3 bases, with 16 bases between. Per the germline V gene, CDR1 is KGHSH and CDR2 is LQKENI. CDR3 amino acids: CASSPEQGGLYTEAFF. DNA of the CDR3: TGTGCCAGCTCACCAGAACAGGGCGGTTTGTACACTGAAGCTTTCTTT. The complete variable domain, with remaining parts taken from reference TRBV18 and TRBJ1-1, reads NAGVMQNPRHLVRRRGQEARLRCSPMKGHSHVYWYRQLPEEGLKFMVYLQKENIIDESGMPKERFSAEFPKEGPSILRIQQVVRGDSAAYFCASSPEQGGLYTEAFFGQGTRLTVV.

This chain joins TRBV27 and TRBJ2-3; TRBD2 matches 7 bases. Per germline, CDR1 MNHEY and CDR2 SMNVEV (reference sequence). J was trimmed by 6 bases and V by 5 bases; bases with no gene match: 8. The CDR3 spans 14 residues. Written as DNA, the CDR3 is TGTGCCAGCAGTCGACTAGCCGGTGGTGATACGCAGTATTTT. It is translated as CASSRLAGGDTQYF.

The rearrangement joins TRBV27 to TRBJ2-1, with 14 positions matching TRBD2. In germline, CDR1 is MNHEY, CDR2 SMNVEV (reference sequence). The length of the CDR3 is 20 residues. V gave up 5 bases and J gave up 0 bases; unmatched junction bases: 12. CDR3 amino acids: CASSPGSVTSGGGSYNEQFF. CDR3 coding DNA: TGTGCCAGCAGTCCAGGGTCGGTGACTAGCGGGGGGGGCTCCTACAATGAGCAGTTCTTC.

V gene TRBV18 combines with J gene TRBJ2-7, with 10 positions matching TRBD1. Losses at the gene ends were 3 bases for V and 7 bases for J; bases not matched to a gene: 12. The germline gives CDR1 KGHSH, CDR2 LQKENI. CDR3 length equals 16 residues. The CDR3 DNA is TGTGCCAGCTCACCTGGGACAGGGGACCTTGGCGGAGAGCAGTACGTC. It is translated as CASSPGTGDLGGEQYV.